This T cell receptor (beta chain) came from a study of cytomegalovirus exposure and HLA in healthy donors. The PCR was carried out with 60 Vbeta primers and 13 Jbeta primers. Libraries were prepared by immunoSEQ multiplex PCR; TCRdb keeps only in-frame clonotypes and omits some of them. Among about 100,000 clones listed, around 74% were seen once. The CDR3 contains 15 residues. Germline V gives CDR1 MGHRA, CDR2 YSYEKL. The ends were cut back, 4 bases at V and 0 bases at J, with 12 bases in the middle. This clonotype was sampled from a woman aged 40-49 years in good health and CMV-seropositive. Input material: PBMCs. The V and J genes are TRBV4-1 and TRBJ1-1; weak D call: TRBD1 (6 bases). CDR3 residues: CASSPLQGMNTEAFF. DNA of the CDR3: TGCGCCAGCAGCCCCCTTCAGGGGATGAACACTGAAGCTTTCTTT.